The 14 T cell receptor beta chains given below trace back to one sample, sequenced in a study of T cell responses to AZD1222 COVID-19 vaccine. The data were produced by immunoSEQ multiplex PCR, yet TCRdb's version contains in-frame clones alone and is incomplete. Among 150,000 or so clones, approximately 92% were seen once, and the ten largest hold roughly 3.6%. The material sequenced was peripheral blood, taken 28 days after the second AZD1222 dose. The receptor set was obtained from an adult who received the AZD1222 COVID-19 vaccine.

This rearrangement joins TRBV6-5 to TRBJ1-1; 7 nucleotides match TRBD1. The V gene end was trimmed by 0 bases and the J gene end by 2 bases; junction bases not matched to a gene: 6. Germline V gives CDR1 MNHEY, CDR2 SVGAGI. The CDR3 is made up of 16 amino acids. DNA for the CDR3: TGTGCCAGCAGTTACTCCTCCGGGACAGCAAACACTGAAGCTTTCTTT. It is translated as CASSYSSGTANTEAFF.

The chain recombines TRBV25-1 with TRBJ2-1; D unclear. CDR1 MGHDK and CDR2 SYGVNS come from the germline V gene. This CDR3 contains 12 residues. V was pared by 2 bases and J by 8 bases, with 7 bases between. The CDR3 reads CASSEIGDEQFF. DNA for the CDR3: TGTGCCAGCAGTGAAATTGGGGATGAGCAGTTCTTC.

The gene calls are TRBV21-1 and TRBJ2-3; the table's D call TRBD2 went unverified against the DNA. TRBV21-1 is a pseudogene segment. CDR3 length: 18 residues. The CDR3 reads CASSNPGLAGLQGDTQYF. The CDR3 DNA is TGTGCCAGCAGCAATCCGGGACTAGCGGGGCTTCAGGGAGATACGCAGTATTTT.

CDR3 residues: CASSHIPGQGTHEQYF. CDR3 sequence (DNA): TGTGCCAGCAGCCATATTCCGGGACAGGGTACCCACGAGCAGTACTTC. This sequence joins TRBV7-2 and TRBJ2-7; 9 bases align to TRBD1. From germline, CDR1 is SGHTA and CDR2 FQGNSA. V trimming: 5 bases; J trimming: 5 bases; junction bases outside the gene matches: 13. This CDR3 spans 16 amino acids. The full variable domain, rest sourced from reference TRBV7-2 and TRBJ2-7, is GAGVSQSPSNKVTEKGKDVELRCDPISGHTALYWYRQSLGQGLEFLIYFQGNSAPDKSGLPSDRFSAERTGGSVSTLTIQRTQQEDSAVYLCASSHIPGQGTHEQYFGPGTRLTVT.

CDR3 protein: CASRPNARGWNQPQHF. DNA of the CDR3: TGTGCCAGCAGGCCAAACGCGCGCGGTTGGAATCAGCCCCAGCATTTT. The chain couples TRBV27 to TRBJ1-5, with unresolved D. This CDR3 is built from 16 residues. Per the germline V gene, CDR1 is MNHEY and CDR2 is SMNVEV (reference sequence). V was clipped by 6 bases and J by 4 bases, with 19 bases between them.

In this sample, this clone turned up once. The J gene is TRBJ2-5, the V gene TRBV5-4, with 10 bases identical to TRBD1. Germline V gives CDR1 SGHNT, CDR2 YYREEE (reference sequence). The CDR3 covers 17 residues. The ends lost 3 bases at V and 6 bases at J; junction bases unmatched: 14. As DNA, the CDR3 is TGTGCCAGCAGCTCCGGGACAGGGGCAGGGGCATCCCAGACCCAGTACTTC. Encoded protein: CASSSGTGAGASQTQYF.

The V gene is TRBV7-6, the J gene TRBJ2-2; TRBD2 aligns across 7 bases. The CDR3 consists of 15 residues. Per the germline V gene, CDR1 is SGHVS and CDR2 is FNYEAQ. After removal of 3 bases from V and 7 bases from J, the junction contained 8 bases not matched to a gene. CDR3 DNA sequence: TGTGCCAGCAGCTTGCTAGCGGACCGGGACGGGGAGCTGTTTTTT. It is translated as CASSLLADRDGELFF. The variable domain in full, with the rest retrieved from reference TRBV7-6 and TRBJ2-2, is GAGVSQSPRYKVTKRGQDVALRCDPISGHVSLYWYRQALGQGPEFLTYFNYEAQQDKSGLPNDRFSAERPEGSISTLTIQRTEQRDSAMYRCASSLLADRDGELFFGEGSRLTVL.

The V call is TRBV28, the J call TRBJ2-7; 9 nucleotides match TRBD1. The V and J ends lost 5 bases and 3 bases, in that order; junction bases with no gene match: 8. This CDR3 is 15 amino acids long. From germline, CDR1 is MDHEN and CDR2 SYDVKM. The CDR3 here is CASSANRGRFYEQYF. Here the CDR3 DNA reads TGTGCCAGCAGTGCCAACAGGGGGCGCTTCTACGAGCAGTACTTC.

The rearrangement joins TRBV28 to TRBJ1-2, with 7 bases fitting TRBD1. The CDR3 contains 16 residues. V trimming: 5 bases; J trimming: 0 bases; junction bases outside the gene matches: 9. Germline values: CDR1 MDHEN, CDR2 SYDVKM. CDR3 region: CASSPLGQGANYGYTF. The CDR3 DNA reads as TGTGCCAGCAGTCCCCTTGGGCAGGGGGCTAACTATGGCTACACCTTC.

The chain uses TRBV2 and TRBJ2-1, with TRBD1 matching 8 bases. CDR1 and CDR2 from the germline V gene are SNHLY and FYNNEI. There are 14 residues in the CDR3. Trimming cost V 4 bases and J 7 bases; bases outside gene matches: 6. The CDR3 loop is CASSVGQAWNEQFF. CDR3 bases: TGTGCCAGCAGTGTGGGACAGGCATGGAATGAGCAGTTCTTC.

The chain joins TRBV7-9 to TRBJ1-6; 7 positions match TRBD1. The V segment lost 5 bases and the J segment 10 bases; nucleotides outside the gene matches: 8. CDR3 length equals 14 residues. Germline CDR1 reads SEHNR; CDR2 reads FQNEAQ (reference sequence). Written as DNA, the CDR3 is TGTGCCAGCAGCACCCGACAGGGACGGTCACCCCTCCACTTT. Amino acid sequence: CASSTRQGRSPLHF.

The V and J genes are TRBV5-6 and TRBJ1-2; D ambiguous. The CDR3 is 13 residues long. Germline CDR1 SGHDT, CDR2 YYEEEE. V lost 2 bases and J 0 bases, leaving 5 bases between the germline ends. The CDR3 nucleotides read TGTGCCAGCAGCTTAACAGCTAACTATGGCTACACCTTC. Amino acid sequence: CASSLTANYGYTF.

Comment on this clone: The same CDR3 arises from other DNA sequences in this sample as well. V and J are TRBV12-3 or TRBV12-4 and TRBJ1-1; no firm D call. The CDR3 sequence is 12 residues long. With 6 bases removed from V and 5 bases from J, the gap between germline ends came to 10 bases. The chain's CDR3 is CASSPGWTEAFF. The CDR3 DNA is TGTGCCAGCAGCCCTGGATGGACTGAAGCTTTCTTT.

The chain carries TRBV24-1 and TRBJ1-5; no clear D. Germline V lookup: CDR1 KGHDR, CDR2 SFDVKD. Trimming shortened V by 9 bases and J by 0 bases, and 17 bases separated the two germline ends. This CDR3 spans 16 amino acids. CDR3 protein: CATSSTEGYSNQPQHF. CDR3 sequence (DNA): TGTGCCACCTCCTCAACGGAGGGTTATAGCAATCAGCCCCAGCATTTT.